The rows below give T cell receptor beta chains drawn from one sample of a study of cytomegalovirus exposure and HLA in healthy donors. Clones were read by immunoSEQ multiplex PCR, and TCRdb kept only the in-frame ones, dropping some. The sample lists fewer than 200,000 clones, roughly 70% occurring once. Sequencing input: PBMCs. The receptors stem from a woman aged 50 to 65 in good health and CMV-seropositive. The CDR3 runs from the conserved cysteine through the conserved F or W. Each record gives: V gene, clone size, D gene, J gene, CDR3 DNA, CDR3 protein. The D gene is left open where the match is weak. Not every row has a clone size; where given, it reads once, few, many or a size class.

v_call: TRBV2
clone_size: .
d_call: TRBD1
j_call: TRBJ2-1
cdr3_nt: TGTGCCACCCCCAGGGGGATCTCCTACAATGAGCAGTTCTTC
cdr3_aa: CATPRGISYNEQFF

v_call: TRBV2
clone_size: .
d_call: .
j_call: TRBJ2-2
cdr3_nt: TGTGCCAGCAGTGGGACATCAGCAAGCACCGGGGAGCTGTTTTTT
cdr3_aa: CASSGTSASTGELFF

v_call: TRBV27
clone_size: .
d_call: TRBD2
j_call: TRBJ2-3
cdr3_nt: TGTGCCAGCAGTTCAGGACTAGCCACAGATACGCAGTATTTT
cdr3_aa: CASSSGLATDTQYF

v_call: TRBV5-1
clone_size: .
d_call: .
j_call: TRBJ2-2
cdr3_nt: TGCGCCAGCAGCTGGACAACGACCGGGGAGCTGTTTTTT
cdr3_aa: CASSWTTTGELFF

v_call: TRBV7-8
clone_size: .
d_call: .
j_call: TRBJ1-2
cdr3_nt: TGTGCCAGCAGCTTAGGTACAGGGAACTATGGCTACACCTTC
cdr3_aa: CASSLGTGNYGYTF

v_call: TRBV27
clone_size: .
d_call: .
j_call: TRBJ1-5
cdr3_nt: TGTGCCAGCAGCCAGGGACAACATAGCAATCAGCCCCAGCATTTT
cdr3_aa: CASSQGQHSNQPQHF

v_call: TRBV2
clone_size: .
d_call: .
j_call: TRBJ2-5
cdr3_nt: TGTGCCAGCAGTGAGACTGGACTGGGCCGGGAGACCCAGTACTTC
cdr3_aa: CASSETGLGRETQYF

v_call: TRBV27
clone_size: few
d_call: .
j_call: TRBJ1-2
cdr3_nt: TGTGCCAGCAGCCCTAGAGAGGGATCCCCAGATGGCTACACCTTC
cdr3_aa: CASSPREGSPDGYTF

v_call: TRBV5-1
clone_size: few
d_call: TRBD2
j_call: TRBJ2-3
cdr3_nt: TGCGCCAGCAGCCTCCGGACTAGCGGGGAGGGAGATACGCAGTATTTT
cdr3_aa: CASSLRTSGEGDTQYF

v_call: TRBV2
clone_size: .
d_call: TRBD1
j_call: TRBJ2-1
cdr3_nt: TGTGCCAGCAGGACGGGACAGGGCCACAATGAGCAGTTCTTC
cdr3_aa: CASRTGQGHNEQFF

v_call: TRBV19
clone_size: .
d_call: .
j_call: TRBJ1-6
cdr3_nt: TGTGCCAGTAGTATAATAGGGGGACGGCAAAATTCACCCCTCCACTTT
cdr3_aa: CASSIIGGRQNSPLHF

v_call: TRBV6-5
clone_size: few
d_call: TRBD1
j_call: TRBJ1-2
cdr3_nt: TGTGCCAGCAGTGGGACAGGCCGTAACTATGGCTACACCTTC
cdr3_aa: CASSGTGRNYGYTF

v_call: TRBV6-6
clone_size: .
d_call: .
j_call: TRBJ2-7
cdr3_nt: TGTGCCAGCAGTTACACCGTCCCCCAGAAAAACGAGCAGTACTTC
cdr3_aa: CASSYTVPQKNEQYF

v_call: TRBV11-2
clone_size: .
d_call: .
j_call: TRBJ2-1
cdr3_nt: TGTGCCAGCAGCTTAGGGCCGGGGGCCTACAATGAGCAGTTCTTC
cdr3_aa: CASSLGPGAYNEQFF

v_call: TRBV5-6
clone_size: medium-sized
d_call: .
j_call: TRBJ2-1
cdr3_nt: TGTGCCAGCAGCGCGGACAATGAGCAGTTCTTC
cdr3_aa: CASSADNEQFF

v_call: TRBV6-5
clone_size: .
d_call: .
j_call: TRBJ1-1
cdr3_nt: TGTGCCAGCCGTGCCGGGAACACTGAAGCTTTCTTT
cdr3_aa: CASRAGNTEAFF

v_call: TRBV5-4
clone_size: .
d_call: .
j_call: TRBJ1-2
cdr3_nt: TGTGCCAGCAGCCTAAAGACAGCACCCTCGGGCTACACCTTC
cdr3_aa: CASSLKTAPSGYTF

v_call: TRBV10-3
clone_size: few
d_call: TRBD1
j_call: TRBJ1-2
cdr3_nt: TGTGCCATCAGTACAGGGGGCAACTATGGCTACACCTTC
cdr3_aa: CAISTGGNYGYTF

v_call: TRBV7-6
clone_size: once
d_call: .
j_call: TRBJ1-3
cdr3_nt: TGTGCCAGCAGCTTAGGAACAGGGCTCGGAAACACCATATATTTT
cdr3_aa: CASSLGTGLGNTIYF

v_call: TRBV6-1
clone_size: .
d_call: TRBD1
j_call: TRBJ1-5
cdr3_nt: TGTGCCAGCAGTGGGGACAGACAAATCTATAGCAATCAGCCCCAGCATTTT
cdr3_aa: CASSGDRQIYSNQPQHF

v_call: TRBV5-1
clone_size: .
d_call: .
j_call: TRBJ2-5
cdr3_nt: TGCGCCAGCAGCTTGACAGGGCCACAAGAGACCCAGTACTTC
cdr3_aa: CASSLTGPQETQYF

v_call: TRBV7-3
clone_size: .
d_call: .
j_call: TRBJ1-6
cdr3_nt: TGTGCCAGCAGCCCTGGACAGCCTAATTCACCCCTCCACTTT
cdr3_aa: CASSPGQPNSPLHF

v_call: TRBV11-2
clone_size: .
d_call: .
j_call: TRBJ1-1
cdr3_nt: TGTGCCAGCAGCCCCTGGACTGAAACTGAAGCTTTCTTT
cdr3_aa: CASSPWTETEAFF

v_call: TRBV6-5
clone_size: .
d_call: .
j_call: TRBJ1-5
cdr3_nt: TGTGCCAGCAAACTGAGACAGACTAGCAATCAGCCCCAGCATTTT
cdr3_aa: CASKLRQTSNQPQHF

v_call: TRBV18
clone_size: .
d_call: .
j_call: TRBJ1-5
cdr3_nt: TGTGCCAGCTCAGGGGGGAGCAATCAGCCCCAGCATTTT
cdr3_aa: CASSGGSNQPQHF

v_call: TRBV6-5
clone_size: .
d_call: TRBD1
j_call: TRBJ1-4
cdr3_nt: TGTGCCAGCAGTCCCACGCGACAGGGGGCCCGAAAACTGTTTTTT
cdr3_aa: CASSPTRQGARKLFF

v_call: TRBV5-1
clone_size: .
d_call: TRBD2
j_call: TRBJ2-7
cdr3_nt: TGCGCCAGCAGTCCCCCTAGCGGAACCTACGAGCAGTACTTC
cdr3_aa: CASSPPSGTYEQYF

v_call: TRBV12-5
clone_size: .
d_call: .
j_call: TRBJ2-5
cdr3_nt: TGTGCTAGTGGTTTGGCGGGGGAAGAGACCCAGTACTTC
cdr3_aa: CASGLAGEETQYF

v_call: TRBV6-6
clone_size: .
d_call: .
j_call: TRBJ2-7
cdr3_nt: TGTGCCAGCAGTTACGACCAGCGTTCCTACGAGCAGTACTTC
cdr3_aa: CASSYDQRSYEQYF

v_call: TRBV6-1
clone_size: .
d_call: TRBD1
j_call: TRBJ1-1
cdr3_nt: TGTGCCAGCAGTGCGAGACAGGGGACCCTGGCCACTGAAGCTTTCTTT
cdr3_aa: CASSARQGTLATEAFF

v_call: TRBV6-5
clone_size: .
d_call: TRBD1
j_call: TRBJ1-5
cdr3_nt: TGTGCCAGCAGCACCCCACAGGGGGCCTTTCAGCCCCAGCATTTT
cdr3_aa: CASSTPQGAFQPQHF

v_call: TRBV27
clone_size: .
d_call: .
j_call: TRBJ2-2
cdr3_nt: TGTGCCAGCAGTTTCCGGGACTCAAGCGGGGAGCTGTTTTTT
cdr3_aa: CASSFRDSSGELFF

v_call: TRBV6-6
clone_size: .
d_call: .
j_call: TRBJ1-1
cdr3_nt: TGTGCCAGCAGGACGACTAGTGTCACTGAAGCTTTCTTT
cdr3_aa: CASRTTSVTEAFF

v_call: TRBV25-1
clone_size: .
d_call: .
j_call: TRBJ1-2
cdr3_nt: TGTGCCAGCAGTGAGCTGGACACCTCCTATGGCTACACCTTC
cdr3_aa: CASSELDTSYGYTF

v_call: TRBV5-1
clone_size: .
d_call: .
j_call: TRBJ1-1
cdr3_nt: TGCGCCAGCAGCTTGGCCGATGGACAAGCCGTTCGACCTTTCTTT
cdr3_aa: CASSLADGQAVRPFF

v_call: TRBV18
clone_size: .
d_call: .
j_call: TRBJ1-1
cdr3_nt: TGTGCCAGCTCACCATACAGCCCCACTGAAGCTTTCTTT
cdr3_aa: CASSPYSPTEAFF

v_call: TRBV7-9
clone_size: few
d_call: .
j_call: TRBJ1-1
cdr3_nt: TGTGCCAGCAGCTTATCTAACACTGAAGCTTTCTTT
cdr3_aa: CASSLSNTEAFF

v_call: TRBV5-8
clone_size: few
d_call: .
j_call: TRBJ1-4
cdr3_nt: TGTGCCAGCAGCTCCCAGGTGGTCAAGAATGAAAAACTGTTTTTT
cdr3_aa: CASSSQVVKNEKLFF

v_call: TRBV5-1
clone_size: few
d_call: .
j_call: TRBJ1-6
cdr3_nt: TGCGCCAGCAGCCCACCCGGACCCCTCCACTTT
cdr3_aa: CASSPPGPLHF

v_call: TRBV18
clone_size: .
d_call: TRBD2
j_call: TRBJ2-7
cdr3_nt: TGTGCCAGCTCACCCGGGACTAGCGGGGCCTCCTACGAGCAGTACTTC
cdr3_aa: CASSPGTSGASYEQYF

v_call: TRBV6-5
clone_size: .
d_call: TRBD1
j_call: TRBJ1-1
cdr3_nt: TGTGCCAGCAGTTACGAACAGGGGCACCTGCTTTTCTTT
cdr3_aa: CASSYEQGHLLFF

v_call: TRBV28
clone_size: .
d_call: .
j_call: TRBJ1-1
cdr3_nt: TGTGCCAGCAGTTTACAGGGGCCGAACACTGAAGCTTTCTTT
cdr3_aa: CASSLQGPNTEAFF

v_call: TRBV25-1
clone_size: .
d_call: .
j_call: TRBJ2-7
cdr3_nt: TGTGCCAGCAGTCATCTATTAGGGGGTGGTTACGAGCAGTACTTC
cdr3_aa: CASSHLLGGGYEQYF

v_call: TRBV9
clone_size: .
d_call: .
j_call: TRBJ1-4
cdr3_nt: TGTGCCAGCAGCTATTCCGGGAATGAAAAACTGTTTTTT
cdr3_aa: CASSYSGNEKLFF

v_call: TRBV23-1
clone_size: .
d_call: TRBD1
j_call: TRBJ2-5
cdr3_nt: TGCGCCAGCAGTCGGCGGACAGGCCTCCCCCAGACCCAGTACTTC
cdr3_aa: CASSRRTGLPQTQYF

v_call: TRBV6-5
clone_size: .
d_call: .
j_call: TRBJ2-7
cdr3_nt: TGTGCCAGCAGTTTCCCGTTCGGCGAGCAGTACTTC
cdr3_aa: CASSFPFGEQYF

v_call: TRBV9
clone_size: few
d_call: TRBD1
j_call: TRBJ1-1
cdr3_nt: TGTGCCAGCAGCACGGGACAGCACACTGAAGCTTTCTTT
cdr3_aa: CASSTGQHTEAFF

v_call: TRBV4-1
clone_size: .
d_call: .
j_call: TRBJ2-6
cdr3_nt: TGCGCCAGCAGCCGAACTTCTGGGGCCAACGTCCTGACTTTC
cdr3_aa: CASSRTSGANVLTF

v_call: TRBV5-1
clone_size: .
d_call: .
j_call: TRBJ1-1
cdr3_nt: TGCGCCAGCAGCTTGGCCGGTACGGGTAAAGCTTTCTTT
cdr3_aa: CASSLAGTGKAFF

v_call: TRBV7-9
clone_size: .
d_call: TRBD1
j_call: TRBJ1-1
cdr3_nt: TGTGCCAGCACACAAACGTCAGGGGGTACTGAAGCTTTCTTT
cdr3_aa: CASTQTSGGTEAFF

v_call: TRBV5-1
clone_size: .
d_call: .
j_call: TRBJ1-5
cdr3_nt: TGCGCCAGCAGCTTGGCAGGGGATGGTCAGCCCCAGCATTTT
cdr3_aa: CASSLAGDGQPQHF

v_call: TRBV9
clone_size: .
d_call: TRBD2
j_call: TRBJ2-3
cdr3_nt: TGTGCCAGCAGCGTAGGGGGACTAGCGGCTTACACAGATACGCAGTATTTT
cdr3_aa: CASSVGGLAAYTDTQYF

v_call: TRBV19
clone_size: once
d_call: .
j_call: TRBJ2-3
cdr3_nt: TGTGCCAGTAGTATGAGTCCTAGCACAGATACGCAGTATTTT
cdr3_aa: CASSMSPSTDTQYF

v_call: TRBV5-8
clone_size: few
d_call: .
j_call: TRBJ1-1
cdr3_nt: TGTGCCAGCAGTTTGGGAAACAGGGTGTCAGCTTTCTTT
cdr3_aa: CASSLGNRVSAFF